This paragraph reports one T cell receptor beta chain. Between the trimmed V and J ends, which lost 8 bases and 5 bases, there was a span of 13 bases. The CDR3 runs to 13 residues. The germline gives CDR1 LNHDA, CDR2 SQIVND (reference sequence). These data belong to a study of blood T cell repertoires in COVID-19. Data came from immunoSEQ multiplex PCR; TCRdb stores just in-frame clones and leaves some out. The sample lists some 120,000 clones, around 83% occurring once. This chain joins TRBV19 and TRBJ1-5; maybe TRBD1 (5 bases). Input material: peripheral blood. The receptor was isolated from a man aged 35 to 55 with acute or convalescent COVID-19. The CDR3 region has the DNA TGTGCCAGTTGGTCAGGGTTACATCAGCCCCAGCATTTT. Amino acid sequence: CASWSGLHQPQHF.